One sample yielded the 5 T cell receptor beta chains listed below, sequenced in a study of cytomegalovirus exposure and HLA in healthy donors. PCR used 60 Vbeta primers and 13 Jbeta primers. Sequencing was performed with immunoSEQ multiplex PCR; in TCRdb, only in-frame clones are kept and a portion is missing. The table records 55,000 to 75,000 clones, 70% to 85% of them present only once. The sequencing input was PBMCs. The receptors were sampled from a girl aged 5 to 17 in good health and CMV-seropositive.

The chain employs TRBV4-1 and TRBJ2-5; 10 positions agree with TRBD2. V shed 1 base, J shed 5 bases, and the junction held 13 bases outside the gene matches. CDR1 is MGHRA, CDR2 YSYEKL, per germline. The CDR3 length is 18 residues. The CDR3 protein is CASSQGDRAGGPVETQYF. The CDR3 DNA reads as TGCGCCAGCAGCCAAGGAGACCGAGCGGGGGGGCCGGTGGAGACCCAGTACTTC.

The chain combines TRBV29-1 with TRBJ2-1; a weak D match, TRBD1 (6 bases). Per the germline V gene, CDR1 is SQVTM and CDR2 is ANQGSEA. The CDR3 contains 12 residues. V lost 6 bases to trimming and J lost 8 bases, with 14 bases between them. CDR3 sequence reads: CSVRDKRDEQFF. CDR3 DNA: TGCAGCGTACGGGACAAAAGGGATGAGCAGTTCTTC.

V gene TRBV7-8 combines with J gene TRBJ2-1; D is undetermined. In germline, CDR1 is SGHVS, CDR2 FQNEAQ. Between the trimmed V and J ends, which lost 1 base and 5 bases, there was a span of 6 bases. CDR3 length: 13 residues. The DNA of the CDR3 is TGTGCCAGCAGCTTAGGACTCAACAATGAGCAGTTCTTC. As protein: CASSLGLNNEQFF.

The rearrangement uses TRBV27 and TRBJ2-1; D not resolved. This CDR3 comprises 12 residues. Germline V gives CDR1 MNHEY, CDR2 SMNVEV (reference sequence). V was clipped by 6 bases and J by 1 base, with 4 bases between them. DNA for the CDR3: TGTGCCAGCAGCGCGTCCTACAATGAGCAGTTCTTC. This sequence encodes CASSASYNEQFF.

This rearrangement joins TRBV9 to TRBJ2-5; tentatively, D is TRBD2 (6 bases). Germline CDR1 SGDLS, CDR2 YYNGEE. The CDR3 runs to 15 residues. V dropped 0 bases and J dropped 5 bases, with 14 bases sitting between them. The CDR3 DNA reads TGTGCCAGCAGCGTAGGAGGTGGAGGGTCGGAGACCCAGTACTTC. Its translation: CASSVGGGGSETQYF. Full variable domain (remainder filled in from reference TRBV9 and TRBJ2-5): DSGVTQTPKHLITATGQRVTLRCSPRSGDLSVYWYQQSLDQGLQFLIQYYNGEERAKGNILERFSAQQFPDLHSELNLSSLELGDSALYFCASSVGGGGSETQYFGPGTRLLVL.